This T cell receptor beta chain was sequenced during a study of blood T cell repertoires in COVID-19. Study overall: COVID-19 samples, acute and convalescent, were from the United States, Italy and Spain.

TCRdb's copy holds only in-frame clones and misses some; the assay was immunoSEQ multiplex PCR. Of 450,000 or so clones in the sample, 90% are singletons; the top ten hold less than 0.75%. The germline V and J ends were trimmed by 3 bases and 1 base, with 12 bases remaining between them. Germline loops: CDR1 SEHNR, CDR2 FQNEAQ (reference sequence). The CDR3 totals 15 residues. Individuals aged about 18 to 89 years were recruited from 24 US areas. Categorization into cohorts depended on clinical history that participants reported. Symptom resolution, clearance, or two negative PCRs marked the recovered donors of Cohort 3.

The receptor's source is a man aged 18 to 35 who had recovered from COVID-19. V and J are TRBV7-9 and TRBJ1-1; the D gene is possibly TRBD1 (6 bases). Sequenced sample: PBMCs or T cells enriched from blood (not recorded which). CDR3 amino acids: CASSLDRDKNTEAFF. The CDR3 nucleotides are TGTGCCAGCAGCTTGGACCGGGACAAGAACACTGAAGCTTTCTTT.